This T cell receptor beta chain was sequenced during a study of the immune and genomic landscape of osteosarcoma. Overall study: More than 70% presented with localized disease at diagnosis.

This table comes from immunoSEQ multiplex PCR, and its TCRdb copy is limited to in-frame clones, with some not included. The sample shows about 4,600 clones, about 71% of them seen only once. This CDR3 is built from 12 residues. Trimming removed 5 bases at V and 6 bases at J, with 11 bases between. The germline CDR1 and CDR2 sequences are SQVTM and ANQGSEA. Broader study findings: Clonality was higher in immune-hot C3 than cold C1, yet still low. About five repertoires, each under 100 clonotypes, were dominated by one hyperexpanded clone. Clonality was benchmarked against external normal skin and healthy blood data.

On this clone: Its target is unknown.

Primary, local recurrence and metastasis osteosarcoma tumors were taken after treatment from poor-prognosis patients. The sequencing input was osteosarcoma tumor tissue from the femur. The chain couples TRBV29-1 to TRBJ2-1; TRBD1 might be the D (6 bases). This clonotype originated in a human donor with osteosarcoma. The chain's CDR3 is CSVRPRGNEQFF. In DNA form, the CDR3 reads TGCAGCGTTAGACCCAGGGGCAATGAGCAGTTCTTC.